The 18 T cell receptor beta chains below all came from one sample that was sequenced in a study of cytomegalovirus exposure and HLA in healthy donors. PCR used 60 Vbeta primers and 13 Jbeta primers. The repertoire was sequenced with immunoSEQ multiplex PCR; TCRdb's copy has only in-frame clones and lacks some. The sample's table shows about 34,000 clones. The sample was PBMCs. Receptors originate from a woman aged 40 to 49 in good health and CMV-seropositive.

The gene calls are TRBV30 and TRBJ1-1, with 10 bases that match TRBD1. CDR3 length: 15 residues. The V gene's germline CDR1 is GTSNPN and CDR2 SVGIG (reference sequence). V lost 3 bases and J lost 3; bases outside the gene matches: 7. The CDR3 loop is CAWRGGQGRDTEAFF. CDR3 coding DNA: TGTGCCTGGAGAGGGGGACAGGGGAGGGACACTGAAGCTTTCTTT.

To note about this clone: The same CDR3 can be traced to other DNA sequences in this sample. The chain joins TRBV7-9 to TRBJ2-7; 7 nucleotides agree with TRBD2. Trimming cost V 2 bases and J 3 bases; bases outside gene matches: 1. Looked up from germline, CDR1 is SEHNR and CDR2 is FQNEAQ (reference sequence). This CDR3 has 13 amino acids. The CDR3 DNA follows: TGTGCCAGCAGCTTATCTAGCGGCTACGAGCAGTACTTC. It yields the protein CASSLSSGYEQYF.

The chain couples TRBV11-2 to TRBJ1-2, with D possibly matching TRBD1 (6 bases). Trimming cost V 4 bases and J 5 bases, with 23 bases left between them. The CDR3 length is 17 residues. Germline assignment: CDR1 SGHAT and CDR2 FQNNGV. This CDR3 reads CASSYRDTRGDGYGYTF. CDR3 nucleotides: TGTGCCAGCAGCTACCGGGACACGCGAGGGGATGGGTATGGCTACACCTTC.

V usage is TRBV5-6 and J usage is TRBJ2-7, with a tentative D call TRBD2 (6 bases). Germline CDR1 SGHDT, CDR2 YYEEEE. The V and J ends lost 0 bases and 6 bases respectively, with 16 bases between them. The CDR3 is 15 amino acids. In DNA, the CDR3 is TGTGCCAGCAGCTTGGGCGGGAAAGGGGACCCCGAGCAGTACTTC. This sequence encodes CASSLGGKGDPEQYF.

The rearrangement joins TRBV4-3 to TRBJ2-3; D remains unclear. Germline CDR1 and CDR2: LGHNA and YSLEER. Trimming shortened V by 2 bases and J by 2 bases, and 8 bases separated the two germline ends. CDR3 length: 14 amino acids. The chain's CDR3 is CASSQYYPTDTQYF. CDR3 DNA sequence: TGCGCCAGCAGCCAATACTACCCCACAGATACGCAGTATTTT.

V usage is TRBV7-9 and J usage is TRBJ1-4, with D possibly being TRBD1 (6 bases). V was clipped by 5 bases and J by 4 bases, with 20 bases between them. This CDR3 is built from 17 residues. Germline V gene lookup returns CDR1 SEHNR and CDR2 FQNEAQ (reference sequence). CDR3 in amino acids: CASSPLPLRGFNEKLFF. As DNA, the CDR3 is TGTGCCAGCAGCCCCCTTCCACTCAGGGGCTTTAATGAAAAACTGTTTTTT.

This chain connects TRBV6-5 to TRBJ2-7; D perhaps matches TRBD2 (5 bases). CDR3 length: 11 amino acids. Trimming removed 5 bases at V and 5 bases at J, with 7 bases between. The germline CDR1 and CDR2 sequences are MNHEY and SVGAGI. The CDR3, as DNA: TGTGCCAGCAGTCCGGGGAACGAGCAGTACTTC. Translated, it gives CASSPGNEQYF.

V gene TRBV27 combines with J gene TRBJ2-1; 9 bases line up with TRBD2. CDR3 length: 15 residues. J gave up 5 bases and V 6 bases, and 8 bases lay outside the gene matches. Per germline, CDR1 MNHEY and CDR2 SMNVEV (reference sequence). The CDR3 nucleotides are TGTGCCAGCAGGGGGATCAGCGGGAGGCACAATGAGCAGTTCTTC. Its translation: CASRGISGRHNEQFF.

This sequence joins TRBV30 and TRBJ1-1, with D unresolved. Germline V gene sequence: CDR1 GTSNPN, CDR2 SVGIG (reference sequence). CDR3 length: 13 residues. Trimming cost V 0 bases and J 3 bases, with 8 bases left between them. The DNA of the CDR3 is TGTGCCTGGAGTGTACTGAGATACACTGAAGCTTTCTTT. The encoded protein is CAWSVLRYTEAFF.

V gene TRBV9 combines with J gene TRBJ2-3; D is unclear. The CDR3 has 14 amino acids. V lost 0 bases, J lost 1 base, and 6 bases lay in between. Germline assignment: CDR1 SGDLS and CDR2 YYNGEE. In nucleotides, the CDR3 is TGTGCCAGCAGCGTAGAGCCACGCACAGATACGCAGTATTTT. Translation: CASSVEPRTDTQYF.

The CDR3 here is CASSPAGQDTEAFF. The CDR3 DNA sequence: TGTGCCAGCAGTCCCGCGGGACAGGACACTGAAGCTTTCTTT. The chain combines TRBV27 with TRBJ1-1, with TRBD1 matching 8 bases. The CDR3 is made up of 14 amino acids. The V and J ends lost 5 bases and 3 bases, in that order; junction bases with no gene match: 5. The germline CDR1 and CDR2 sequences are MNHEY and SMNVEV (reference sequence).

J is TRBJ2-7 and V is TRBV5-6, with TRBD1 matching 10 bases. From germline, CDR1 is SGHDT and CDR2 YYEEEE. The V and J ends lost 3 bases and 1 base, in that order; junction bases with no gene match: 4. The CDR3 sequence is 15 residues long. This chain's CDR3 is CASSSRDRGSYEQYF. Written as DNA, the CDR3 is TGTGCCAGCAGCTCCCGGGACAGGGGATCCTACGAGCAGTACTTC.

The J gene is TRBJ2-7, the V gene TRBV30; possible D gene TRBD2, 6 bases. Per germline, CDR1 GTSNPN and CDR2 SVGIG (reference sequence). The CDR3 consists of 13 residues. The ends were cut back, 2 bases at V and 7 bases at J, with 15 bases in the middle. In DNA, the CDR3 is TGTGCCTGGAGTATGGTAGCGGCTCGAGAGCAGTACTTC. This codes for CAWSMVAAREQYF.

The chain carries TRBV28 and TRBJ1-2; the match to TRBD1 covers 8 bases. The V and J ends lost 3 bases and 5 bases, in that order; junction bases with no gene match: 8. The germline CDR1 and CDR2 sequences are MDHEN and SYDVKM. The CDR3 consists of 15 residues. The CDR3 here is CASSLRQGYFYGYTF. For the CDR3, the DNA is TGTGCCAGCAGTTTGAGACAGGGGTATTTTTATGGCTACACCTTC.

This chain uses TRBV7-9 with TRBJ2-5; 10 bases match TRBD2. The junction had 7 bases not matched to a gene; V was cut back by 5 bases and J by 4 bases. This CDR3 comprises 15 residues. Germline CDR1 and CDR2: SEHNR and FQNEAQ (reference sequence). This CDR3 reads CASSLGLAETETQYF. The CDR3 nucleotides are TGTGCCAGCAGCCTTGGACTAGCGGAGACAGAGACCCAGTACTTC.

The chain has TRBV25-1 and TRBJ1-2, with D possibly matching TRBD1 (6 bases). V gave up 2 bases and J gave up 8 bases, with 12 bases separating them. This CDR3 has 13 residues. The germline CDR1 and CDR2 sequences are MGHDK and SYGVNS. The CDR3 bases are TGTGCCAGCAGTGAAGAGACAGGATGGGGCTACACCTTC. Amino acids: CASSEETGWGYTF.

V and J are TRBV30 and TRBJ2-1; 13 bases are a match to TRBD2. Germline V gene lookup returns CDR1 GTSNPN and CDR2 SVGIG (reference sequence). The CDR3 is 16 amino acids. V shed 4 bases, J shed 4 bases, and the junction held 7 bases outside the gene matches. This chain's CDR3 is CAWTFPGLAGYNEQFF. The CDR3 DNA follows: TGTGCCTGGACCTTTCCGGGACTAGCGGGGTACAATGAGCAGTTCTTC. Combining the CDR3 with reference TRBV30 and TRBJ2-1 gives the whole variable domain SQTIHQWPATLVQPVGSPLSLECTVEGTSNPNLYWYRQAAGRGLQLLFYSVGIGQISSEVPQNLSASRPQDRQFILSSKKLLLSDSGFYLCAWTFPGLAGYNEQFFGPGTRLTVL.

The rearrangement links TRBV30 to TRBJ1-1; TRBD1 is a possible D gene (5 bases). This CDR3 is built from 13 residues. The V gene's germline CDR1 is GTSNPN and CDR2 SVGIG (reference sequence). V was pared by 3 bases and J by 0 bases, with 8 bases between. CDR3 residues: CAWREQVNTEAFF. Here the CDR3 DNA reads TGTGCCTGGAGAGAACAGGTGAACACTGAAGCTTTCTTT.